A selection of T cell receptor beta chains follows, all from one sample in a study of Ad26.COV2.S vaccination and SARS-CoV-2 variants. Assay used: immunoSEQ multiplex PCR; TCRdb lists only in-frame clones, some missing. The profile shows under 600,000 clones, approximately 90% of them singletons. The material was peripheral blood, obtained in a trial of Ad26.COV2.S vaccine versus placebo. Receptors were obtained from a person aged 18-60 years who received the Ad26.COV2.S COVID-19 vaccine or a placebo. Both conserved end residues are trimmed from each CDR3. The D gene is left open where the match is weak.

V gene: TRBV24-1; D gene: TRBD2; J gene: TRBJ2-5; CDR3 protein: ATSGAGAAQETQY
V gene: TRBV4-2; D gene: -; J gene: TRBJ2-2; CDR3 protein: ASSQDGRPGELF
V gene: TRBV19; D gene: -; J gene: TRBJ1-2; CDR3 protein: ASSIGTANYGYT
V gene: TRBV6-5; D gene: -; J gene: TRBJ2-7; CDR3 protein: ASRPSSWSSYEQY
V gene: TRBV15; D gene: -; J gene: TRBJ2-5; CDR3 protein: ATSRDRAAGETQY
V gene: TRBV27; D gene: -; J gene: TRBJ2-1; CDR3 protein: ASSQGHEQF
V gene: TRBV30; D gene: -; J gene: TRBJ2-7; CDR3 protein: ASRQVV
V gene: TRBV19; D gene: -; J gene: TRBJ2-6; CDR3 protein: ASSIGGGAGANVLT
V gene: TRBV27; D gene: -; J gene: TRBJ1-1; CDR3 protein: ASSPWTGNTEAF
V gene: TRBV29-1; D gene: -; J gene: TRBJ1-1; CDR3 protein: SVEGNMNTEAF
V gene: TRBV27; D gene: TRBD1; J gene: TRBJ2-7; CDR3 protein: ASSLDGTVTYEQY
V gene: TRBV28; D gene: -; J gene: TRBJ1-1; CDR3 protein: ASSPPQAMNTEAF
V gene: TRBV15; D gene: -; J gene: TRBJ1-6; CDR3 protein: ATSRDRPGRNSPLH
V gene: TRBV5-1; D gene: -; J gene: TRBJ1-4; CDR3 protein: ASSRTSGSPREKLF
V gene: TRBV2; D gene: -; J gene: TRBJ2-7; CDR3 protein: ASSESLSRAYEQY
V gene: TRBV3-1/TRBV3-2; D gene: -; J gene: TRBJ2-7; CDR3 protein: ASSQEGGSYEQY
V gene: TRBV6-5; D gene: -; J gene: TRBJ2-1; CDR3 protein: ASRDSGPNYNEQF
V gene: TRBV27; D gene: -; J gene: TRBJ1-4; CDR3 protein: ASGPWGSDNEKLF
V gene: TRBV27; D gene: -; J gene: TRBJ1-4; CDR3 protein: ASSLSFGPNEKLF
V gene: TRBV7-8; D gene: -; J gene: TRBJ2-5; CDR3 protein: ASSLTKETQY
V gene: TRBV4-1; D gene: TRBD2; J gene: TRBJ2-2; CDR3 protein: ASSRSGGNTGELF
V gene: TRBV7-8; D gene: -; J gene: TRBJ2-1; CDR3 protein: ASSFNPMGNNEQF
V gene: TRBV5-4; D gene: TRBD2; J gene: TRBJ2-7; CDR3 protein: ASSPTSGRSYEQY
V gene: TRBV19; D gene: TRBD2; J gene: TRBJ2-7; CDR3 protein: ATSMGSGSTYEQY
V gene: TRBV15; D gene: TRBD1; J gene: TRBJ1-2; CDR3 protein: ATSSLIQGGGYT
V gene: TRBV7-9; D gene: -; J gene: TRBJ1-2; CDR3 protein: ASSTALQGDYGYT
V gene: TRBV6-5; D gene: TRBD2; J gene: TRBJ2-1; CDR3 protein: ASSYSGGRDHNEQF
V gene: TRBV6-5; D gene: TRBD1; J gene: TRBJ1-1; CDR3 protein: ASSTGGTEAF
V gene: TRBV7-9; D gene: TRBD1; J gene: TRBJ1-6; CDR3 protein: ASSGQGDSPLH
V gene: TRBV3-1/TRBV3-2; D gene: TRBD2; J gene: TRBJ2-3; CDR3 protein: ASSQEKGGIEIDTQY
V gene: TRBV2; D gene: -; J gene: TRBJ2-3; CDR3 protein: ASSGARGADTQY
V gene: TRBV28; D gene: -; J gene: TRBJ2-2; CDR3 protein: ASSSQGGGQTGHTGELF
V gene: TRBV30; D gene: TRBD2; J gene: TRBJ2-1; CDR3 protein: AWYSGRSDNEQF
V gene: TRBV3-1/TRBV3-2; D gene: TRBD2; J gene: TRBJ2-5; CDR3 protein: ASSQGVSGGHQETQY
V gene: TRBV7-9; D gene: TRBD1; J gene: TRBJ2-7; CDR3 protein: ASSGDRFSGPTSYEQY
V gene: TRBV11-3; D gene: -; J gene: TRBJ1-4; CDR3 protein: ASSLKRTASYEKLF
V gene: TRBV5-1; D gene: -; J gene: TRBJ1-4; CDR3 protein: ASATGDVDEKLF
V gene: TRBV6-5; D gene: -; J gene: TRBJ1-1; CDR3 protein: ATSGDRGNTEAF